This TCR beta chain was sequenced in a study of blood T cell repertoires in COVID-19. Overall study: Both acute and convalescent COVID-19 samples were obtained from the United States, Italy and Spain.

The CDR3 has 15 amino acids. Per germline, CDR1 MDHEN and CDR2 SYDVKM. The J segment lost 4 bases and the V segment lost 4 bases, leaving 4 bases of the junction unmatched. Individuals aged about 18 to 90 years were recruited from roughly 22 US areas. Categorization into cohorts depended on clinical history that participants reported. Per the original data handling: How many nucleated cells were present was estimated from reference gene primer amplification. Clones were sequenced by immunoSEQ multiplex PCR, and TCRdb holds only the in-frame ones, with some missing. V, J and clone size are those of that table, while D and trimming were read from the DNA. The table lists about 220,000 clones, around 88% of them singletons, with under 15% in the top ten.

The clonotype was recovered from a woman aged 50 to 60 with acute COVID-19. Sequencing was carried out using PBMCs or T cells enriched from blood (not recorded which). The chain uses TRBV28 and TRBJ2-3; 11 nucleotides match TRBD1. CDR3 region: CASSWTGGAADTQYF. In nucleotides, the CDR3 is TGTGCCAGCAGTTGGACAGGGGGCGCAGCAGATACGCAGTATTTT.